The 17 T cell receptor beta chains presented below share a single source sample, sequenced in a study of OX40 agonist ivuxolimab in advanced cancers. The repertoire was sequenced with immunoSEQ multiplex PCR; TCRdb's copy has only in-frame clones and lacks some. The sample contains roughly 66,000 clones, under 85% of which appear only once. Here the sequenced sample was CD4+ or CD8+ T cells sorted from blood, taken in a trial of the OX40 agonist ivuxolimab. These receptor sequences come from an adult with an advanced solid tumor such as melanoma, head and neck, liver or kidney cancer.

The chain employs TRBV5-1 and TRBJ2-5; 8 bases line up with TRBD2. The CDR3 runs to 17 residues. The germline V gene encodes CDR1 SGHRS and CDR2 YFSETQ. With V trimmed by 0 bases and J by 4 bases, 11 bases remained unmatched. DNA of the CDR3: TGCGCCAGCAGCTTGGTGGGGCCGACTAGCGTTGGAGAGACCCAGTACTTC. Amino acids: CASSLVGPTSVGETQYF. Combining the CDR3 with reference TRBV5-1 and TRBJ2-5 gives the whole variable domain KAGVTQTPRYLIKTRGQQVTLSCSPISGHRSVSWYQQTPGQGLQFLFEYFSETQRNKGNFPGRFSGRQFSNSRSEMNVSTLELGDSALYLCASSLVGPTSVGETQYFGPGTRLLVL.

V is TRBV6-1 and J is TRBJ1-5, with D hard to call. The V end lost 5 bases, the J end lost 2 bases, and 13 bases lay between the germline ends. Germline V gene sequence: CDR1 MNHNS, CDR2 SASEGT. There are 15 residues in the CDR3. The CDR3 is CASSQGIGGNQPQHF. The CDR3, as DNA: TGTGCCAGCAGTCAAGGCATAGGCGGCAATCAGCCCCAGCATTTT.

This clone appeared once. CDR3 sequence: CASSEGRGLWAFF. The CDR3 DNA reads TGTGCCAGTAGCGAAGGACGGGGACTTTGGGCTTTCTTT. This chain links TRBV19 with TRBJ1-1; D might be TRBD1 (5 bases). Germline V gives CDR1 LNHDA, CDR2 SQIVND (reference sequence). V shed 6 bases and J shed 11 bases, with 19 bases lying between them. The CDR3 contains 13 residues.

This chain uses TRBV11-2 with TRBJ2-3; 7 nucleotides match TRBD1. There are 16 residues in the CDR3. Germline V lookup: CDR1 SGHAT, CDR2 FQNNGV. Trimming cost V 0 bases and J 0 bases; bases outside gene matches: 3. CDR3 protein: CASSLEGGSSTDTQYF. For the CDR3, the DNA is TGTGCCAGCAGCTTAGAAGGGGGCTCTAGCACAGATACGCAGTATTTT.

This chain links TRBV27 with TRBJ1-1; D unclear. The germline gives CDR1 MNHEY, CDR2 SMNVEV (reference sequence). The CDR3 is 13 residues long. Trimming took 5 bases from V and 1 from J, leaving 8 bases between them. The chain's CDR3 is CASSLRQNTEAFF. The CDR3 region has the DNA TGTGCCAGCAGTCTCCGACAGAACACTGAAGCTTTCTTT.

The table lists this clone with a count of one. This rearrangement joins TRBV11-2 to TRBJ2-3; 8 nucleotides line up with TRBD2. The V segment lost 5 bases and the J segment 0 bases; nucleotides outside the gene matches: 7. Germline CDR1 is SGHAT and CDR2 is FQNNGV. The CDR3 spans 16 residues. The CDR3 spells CASSELAVSSTDTQYF. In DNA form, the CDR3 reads TGTGCCAGCAGCGAACTAGCGGTTTCTAGCACAGATACGCAGTATTTT.

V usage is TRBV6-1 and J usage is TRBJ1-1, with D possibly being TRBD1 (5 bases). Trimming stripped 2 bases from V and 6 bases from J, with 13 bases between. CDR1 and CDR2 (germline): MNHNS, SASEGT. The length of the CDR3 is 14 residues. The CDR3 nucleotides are TGTGCCAGCAGTGAAAAGGGGAGGGGTGCTGAAGCTTTCTTT. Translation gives CASSEKGRGAEAFF.

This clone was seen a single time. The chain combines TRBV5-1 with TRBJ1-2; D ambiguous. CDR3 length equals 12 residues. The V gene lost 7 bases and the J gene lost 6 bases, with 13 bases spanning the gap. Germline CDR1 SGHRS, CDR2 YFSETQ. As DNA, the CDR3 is TGCGCCAGCCGACGAGGTTTCGATGGCTACACCTTC. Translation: CASRRGFDGYTF.

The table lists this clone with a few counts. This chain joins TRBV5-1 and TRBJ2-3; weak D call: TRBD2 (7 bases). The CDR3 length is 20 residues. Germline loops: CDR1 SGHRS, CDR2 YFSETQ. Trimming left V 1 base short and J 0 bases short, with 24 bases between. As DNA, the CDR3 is TGCGCCAGCAGCTTGTGGCGCCTAGCGGATATGGGGGCTAGCACAGATACGCAGTATTTT. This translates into CASSLWRLADMGASTDTQYF.

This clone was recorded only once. The CDR3 is CASSAYNEQFF. DNA of the CDR3: TGTGCCAGCTCGGCCTACAATGAGCAGTTCTTC. This chain uses TRBV18 with TRBJ2-1; D is unresolved. V was pared by 6 bases and J by 2 bases, with 2 bases between. This CDR3 spans 11 amino acids. Germline V gives CDR1 KGHSH, CDR2 LQKENI.

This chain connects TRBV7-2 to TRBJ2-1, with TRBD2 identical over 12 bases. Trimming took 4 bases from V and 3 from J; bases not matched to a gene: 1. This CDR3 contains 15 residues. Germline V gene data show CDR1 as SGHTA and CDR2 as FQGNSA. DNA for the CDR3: TGTGCCAGCAGCTCGACTAGCGGGAGCTACAATGAGCAGTTCTTC. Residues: CASSSTSGSYNEQFF.

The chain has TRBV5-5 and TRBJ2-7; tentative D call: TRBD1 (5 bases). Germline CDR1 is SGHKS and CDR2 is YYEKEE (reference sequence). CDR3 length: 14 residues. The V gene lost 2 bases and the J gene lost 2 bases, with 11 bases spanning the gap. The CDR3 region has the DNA TGTGCCAGCAGCTTTATAAGGGGCGCCTACGAGCAGTACTTC. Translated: CASSFIRGAYEQYF.

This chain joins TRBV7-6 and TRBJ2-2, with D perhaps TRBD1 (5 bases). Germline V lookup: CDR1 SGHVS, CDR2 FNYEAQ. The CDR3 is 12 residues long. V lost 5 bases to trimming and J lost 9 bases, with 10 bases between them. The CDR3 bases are TGTGCCAGCAGCCAGACAGCCAGGGAGCTGTTTTTT. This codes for CASSQTARELFF.

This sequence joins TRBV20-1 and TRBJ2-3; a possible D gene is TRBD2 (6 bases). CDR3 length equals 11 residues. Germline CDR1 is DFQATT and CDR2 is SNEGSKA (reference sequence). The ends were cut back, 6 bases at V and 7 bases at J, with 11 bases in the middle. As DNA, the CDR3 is TGCAGTGCGGAGGGAGGAAATACGCAGTATTTT. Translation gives CSAEGGNTQYF.

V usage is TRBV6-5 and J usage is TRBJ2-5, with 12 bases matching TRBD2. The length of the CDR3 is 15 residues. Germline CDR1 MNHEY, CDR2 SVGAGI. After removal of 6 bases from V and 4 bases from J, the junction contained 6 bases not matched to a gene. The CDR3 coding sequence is TGTGCCAGCAGCCCCCTAGCGGGAGGGGGAGAGACCCAGTACTTC. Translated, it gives CASSPLAGGGETQYF.

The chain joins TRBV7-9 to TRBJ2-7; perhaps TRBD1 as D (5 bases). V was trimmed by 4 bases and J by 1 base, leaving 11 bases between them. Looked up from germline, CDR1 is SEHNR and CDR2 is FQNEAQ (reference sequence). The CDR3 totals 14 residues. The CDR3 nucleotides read TGTGCCAGCAGCTCCAACGGACAATCCTACGAGCAGTACTTC. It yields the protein CASSSNGQSYEQYF.

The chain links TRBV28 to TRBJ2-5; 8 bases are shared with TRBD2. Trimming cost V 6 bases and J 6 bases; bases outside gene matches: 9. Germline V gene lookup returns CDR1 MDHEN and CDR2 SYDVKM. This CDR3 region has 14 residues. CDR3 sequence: CASSLSGNVQTQYF. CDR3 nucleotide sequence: TGTGCCAGCAGCCTTAGCGGGAACGTGCAGACCCAGTACTTC.